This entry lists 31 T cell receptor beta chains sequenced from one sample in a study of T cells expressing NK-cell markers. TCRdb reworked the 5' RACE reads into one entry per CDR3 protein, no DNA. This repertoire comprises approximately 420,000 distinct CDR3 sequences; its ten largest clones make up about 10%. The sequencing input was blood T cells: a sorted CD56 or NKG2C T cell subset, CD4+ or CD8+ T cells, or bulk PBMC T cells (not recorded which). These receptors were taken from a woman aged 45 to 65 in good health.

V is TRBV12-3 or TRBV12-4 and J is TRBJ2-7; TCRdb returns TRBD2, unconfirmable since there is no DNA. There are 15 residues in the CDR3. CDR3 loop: CAVQGAGTSGYEQYF.

CDR3 sequence: CSAWTAPNRDTQYF. V usage is TRBV20-1 and J usage is TRBJ2-3; TCRdb returns TRBD1, unconfirmable since there is no DNA. Germline CDR1 reads DFQATT; CDR2 reads SNEGSKA (reference sequence). The CDR3 is made up of 14 amino acids.

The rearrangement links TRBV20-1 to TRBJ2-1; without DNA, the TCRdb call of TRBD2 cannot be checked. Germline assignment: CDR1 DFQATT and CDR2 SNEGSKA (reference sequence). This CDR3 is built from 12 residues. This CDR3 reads CSARLETNEQFF.

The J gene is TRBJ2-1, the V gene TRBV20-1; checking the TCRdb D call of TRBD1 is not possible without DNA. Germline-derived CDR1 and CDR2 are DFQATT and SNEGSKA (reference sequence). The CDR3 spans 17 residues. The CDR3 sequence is CSALGGLVQLSYNEQFF.

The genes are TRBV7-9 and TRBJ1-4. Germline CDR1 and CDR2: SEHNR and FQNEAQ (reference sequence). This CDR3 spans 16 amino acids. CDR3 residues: CASSLDGLTTNEKLFF.

This chain's CDR3 is CASSFAGDRSGANVLTF. The chain employs TRBV7-3 and TRBJ2-6. Germline assignment: CDR1 SGHTA and CDR2 FQGTGA. There are 17 residues in the CDR3.

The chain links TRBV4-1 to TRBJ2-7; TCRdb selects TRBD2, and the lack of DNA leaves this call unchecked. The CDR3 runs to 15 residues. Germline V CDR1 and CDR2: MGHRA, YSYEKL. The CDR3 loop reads CASSQEWRVDHEQYF.

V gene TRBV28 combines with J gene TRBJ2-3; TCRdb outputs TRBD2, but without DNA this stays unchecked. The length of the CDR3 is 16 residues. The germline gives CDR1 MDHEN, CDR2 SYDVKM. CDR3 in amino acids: CASSLGLAGYTDTQYF.

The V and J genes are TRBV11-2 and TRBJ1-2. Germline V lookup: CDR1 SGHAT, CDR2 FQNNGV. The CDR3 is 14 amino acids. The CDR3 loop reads CASSLELANYGYTF.

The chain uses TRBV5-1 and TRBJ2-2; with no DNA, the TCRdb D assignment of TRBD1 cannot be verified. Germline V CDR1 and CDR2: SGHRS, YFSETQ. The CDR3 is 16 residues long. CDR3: CASSLGPGRLTGELFF.

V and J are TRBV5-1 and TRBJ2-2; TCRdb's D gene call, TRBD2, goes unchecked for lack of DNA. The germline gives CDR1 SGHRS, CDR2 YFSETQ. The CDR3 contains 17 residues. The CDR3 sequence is CASSSGLAGVVSGELFF.

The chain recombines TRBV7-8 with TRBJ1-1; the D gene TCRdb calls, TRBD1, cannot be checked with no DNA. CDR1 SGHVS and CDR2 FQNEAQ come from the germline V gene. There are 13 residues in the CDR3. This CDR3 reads CASTPEGSQKAFF.

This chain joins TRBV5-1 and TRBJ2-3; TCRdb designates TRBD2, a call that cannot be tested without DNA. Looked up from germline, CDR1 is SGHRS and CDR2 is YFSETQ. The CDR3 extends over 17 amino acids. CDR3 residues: CASSLIGTSSGTDTQYF.

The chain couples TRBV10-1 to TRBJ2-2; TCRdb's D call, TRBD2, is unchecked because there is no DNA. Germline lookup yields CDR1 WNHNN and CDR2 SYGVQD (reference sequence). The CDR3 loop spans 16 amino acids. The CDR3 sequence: CASSVLAGGGTGELFF.

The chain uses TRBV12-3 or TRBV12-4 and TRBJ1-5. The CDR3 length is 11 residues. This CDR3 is CASSRNQPQHF.

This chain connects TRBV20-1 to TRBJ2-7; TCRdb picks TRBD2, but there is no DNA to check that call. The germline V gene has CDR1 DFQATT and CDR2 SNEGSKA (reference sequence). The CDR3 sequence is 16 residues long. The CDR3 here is CSASVLSAGRAYEQYF.

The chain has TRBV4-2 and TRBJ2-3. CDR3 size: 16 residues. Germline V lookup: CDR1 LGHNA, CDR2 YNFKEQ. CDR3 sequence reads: CASSQESLPRVDTQYF.

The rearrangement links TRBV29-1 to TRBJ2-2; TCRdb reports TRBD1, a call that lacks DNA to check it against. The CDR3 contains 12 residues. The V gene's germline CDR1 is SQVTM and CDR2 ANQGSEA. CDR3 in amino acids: CSVSQGNRELFF.

CDR3 sequence reads: CASSSPLLGTEQYF. This chain joins TRBV5-6 and TRBJ2-7; TCRdb proposes TRBD2, but this gene call is untestable without DNA. CDR3 length: 14 residues. The V gene's germline CDR1 is SGHDT and CDR2 YYEEEE.

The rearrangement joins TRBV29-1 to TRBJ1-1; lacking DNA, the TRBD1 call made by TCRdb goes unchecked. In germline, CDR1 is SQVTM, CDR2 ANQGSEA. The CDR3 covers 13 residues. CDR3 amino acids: CSQRQGPGTEAFF.

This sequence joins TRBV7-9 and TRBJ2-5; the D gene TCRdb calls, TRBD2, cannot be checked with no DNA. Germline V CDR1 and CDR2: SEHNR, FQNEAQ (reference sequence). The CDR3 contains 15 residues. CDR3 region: CASSFVSGAGETQYF.

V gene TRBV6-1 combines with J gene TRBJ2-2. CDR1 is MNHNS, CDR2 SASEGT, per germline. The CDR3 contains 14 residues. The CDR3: CASSVRQVTGELFF.

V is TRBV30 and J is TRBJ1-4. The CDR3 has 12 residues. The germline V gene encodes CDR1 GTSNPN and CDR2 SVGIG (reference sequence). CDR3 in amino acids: CARRRGNEKLFF.

CDR3 protein: CASSFSLGKNIQYF. This chain joins TRBV5-5 and TRBJ2-4. This CDR3 has 14 amino acids. Germline CDR1 and CDR2: SGHKS and YYEKEE (reference sequence).

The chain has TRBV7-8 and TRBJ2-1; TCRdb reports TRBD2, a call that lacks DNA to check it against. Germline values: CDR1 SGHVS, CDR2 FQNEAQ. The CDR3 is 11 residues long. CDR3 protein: CASKASNEQFF.

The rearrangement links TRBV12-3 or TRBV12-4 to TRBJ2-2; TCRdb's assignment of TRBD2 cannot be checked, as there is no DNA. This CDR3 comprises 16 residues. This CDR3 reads CASRSTSGGETGELFF.

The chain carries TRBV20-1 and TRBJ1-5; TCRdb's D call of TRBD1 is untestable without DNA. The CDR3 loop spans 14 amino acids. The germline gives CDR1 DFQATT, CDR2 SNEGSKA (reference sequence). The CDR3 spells CSARAGQGNQPQHF.

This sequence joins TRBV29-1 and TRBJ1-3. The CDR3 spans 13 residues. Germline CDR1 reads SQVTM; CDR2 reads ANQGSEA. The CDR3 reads CSVVRPGGNTIYF.

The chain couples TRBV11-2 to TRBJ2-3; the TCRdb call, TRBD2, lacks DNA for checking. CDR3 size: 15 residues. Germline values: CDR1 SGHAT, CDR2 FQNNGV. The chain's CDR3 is CASSVAGGPPDTQYF.

CDR3 residues: CASSLGQGRDTQYF. The gene calls are TRBV6-5 and TRBJ2-3; there is no DNA to check the TCRdb D call of TRBD1. The germline gives CDR1 MNHEY, CDR2 SVGAGI. This CDR3 has 14 amino acids.

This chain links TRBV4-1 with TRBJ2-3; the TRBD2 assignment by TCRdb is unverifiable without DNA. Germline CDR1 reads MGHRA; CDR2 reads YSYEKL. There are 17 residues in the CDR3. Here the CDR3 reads CASSQEGKGRNTDTQYF.